This TCR beta chain was sequenced for a study of identical twins. This clonotype was picked up a small number of times. V was clipped by 1 base and J by 1 base; unmatched bases: 6. This CDR3 is 17 amino acids long. CDR1 is SGHKS, CDR2 YYEKEE, per germline (reference sequence). Unique molecular identifiers were in the cDNA, with template-switch universal primer binding. Using its own MiXCR run on the 5' RACE reads, TCRdb lists one record per CDR3 protein. The data hold 450,000 to 650,000 distinct CDR3 sequences, with roughly 15% observed a single time. The sample was also reused in another study, on yellow fever vaccine responses in identical twins.

This chain connects TRBV5-5 to TRBJ2-2, with 8 bases lining up with TRBD1. The receptor comes from a woman younger than 35 in good health. The sample consisted of CD4+ T cells sorted from blood. CDR3 amino acids: CASSLFWDRRNTGELFF. CDR3 in DNA: TGTGCCAGCAGCTTGTTTTGGGACAGGAGGAACACCGGGGAGCTGTTTTTT. The entire variable domain, with the rest obtained from reference TRBV5-5 and TRBJ2-2, is as follows: DAGVTQSPTHLIKTRGQQVTLRCSPISGHKSVSWYQQVLGQGPQFIFQYYEKEERGRGNFPDRFSARQFPNYSSELNVNALLLGDSALYLCASSLFWDRRNTGELFFGEGSRLTVL.